These 7 T cell receptor beta chains were sequenced from one sample in a study of coeliac disease. Sequencing used immunoSEQ multiplex PCR; TCRdb keeps in-frame clones, though not all of them. The table shows approximately 6,700 clones, with about 60% occurring only once. Sequencing was performed on lamina propria lymphocytes from the gut. These receptors were taken from a woman aged 55-69 years with active celiac disease.

The CDR3: CASSLGGSSNQPQHF. CDR3 coding DNA: TGTGCCAGCAGCTTAGGAGGGAGTAGCAATCAGCCCCAGCATTTT. The chain joins TRBV7-2 to TRBJ1-5; the D is unclear. Germline CDR1 and CDR2: SGHTA and FQGNSA. V lost 1 base and J lost 0, with 7 bases in between. CDR3 size: 15 residues.

This clone was detected a few times. V usage is TRBV7-2 and J usage is TRBJ1-6, with D unresolved. Per germline, CDR1 SGHTA and CDR2 FQGNSA. The V end lost 1 base, the J end lost 7 bases, and 17 bases lay between the germline ends. The CDR3 loop spans 17 amino acids. CDR3 DNA: TGTGCCAGCAGCTTAGACGCGGGAATCTTGGGCAATTCACCCCTCCACTTT. This gives the protein CASSLDAGILGNSPLHF.

The chain links TRBV7-2 to TRBJ1-6, with 8 bases identical to TRBD1. CDR1 and CDR2 (germline): SGHTA, FQGNSA. With 0 bases clipped from V and 7 bases from J, the junction kept 2 bases outside the gene matches. CDR3 length: 15 amino acids. This CDR3 is CASSLADRVNSPLHF. The DNA for the CDR3 is TGTGCCAGCAGCTTAGCGGACAGGGTAAATTCACCCCTCCACTTT.

The chain has TRBV10-3 and TRBJ2-3; weak D call: TRBD2 (7 bases). The germline CDR1 and CDR2 sequences are ENHRY and SYGVKD. The CDR3 is 16 residues long. V was cut by 3 bases and J by 3 bases, with 16 bases left in between. The CDR3 DNA sequence: TGTGCCATCAGTGAATTGGAGGGGGGGCGTACAGATACGCAGTATTTT. Translation: CAISELEGGRTDTQYF.

The chain uses TRBV5-1 and TRBJ2-7; TRBD1 might be the D (5 bases). Trimming took off 6 bases at V and 3 bases at J, with 10 bases between the two ends. The germline V gene has CDR1 SGHRS and CDR2 YFSETQ. This CDR3 region has 12 residues. The chain's CDR3 is CASNKGDYEQYF. As DNA, the CDR3 is TGCGCCAGCAACAAAGGGGACTACGAGCAGTACTTC.

The V and J genes are TRBV19 and TRBJ1-6, with 9 bases aligning to TRBD1. V gave up 4 bases and J gave up 8 bases; unmatched junction bases: 3. The CDR3 is 14 amino acids. The germline V gene has CDR1 LNHDA and CDR2 SQIVND (reference sequence). The CDR3 DNA reads TGTGCCAGTAGTAGGGGACAGGGTGATTCACCCCTCCACTTT. Amino acids: CASSRGQGDSPLHF.

The J gene is TRBJ1-1, the V gene TRBV9; D gene ambiguous. The germline V gene encodes CDR1 SGDLS and CDR2 YYNGEE. V lost 4 bases and J 0 bases, leaving 10 bases between the germline ends. There are 14 residues in the CDR3. CDR3 sequence reads: CASSSLSLNTEAFF. CDR3 nucleotides: TGTGCCAGCAGCTCTTTGTCCTTGAACACTGAAGCTTTCTTT.